The TCR beta chain under discussion was sequenced for a study of OX40 agonist ivuxolimab in advanced cancers. Overall study context: Patients were under 90% male with ages roughly 23 to 85, mean roughly 64.

Study-wide results and caveats: CD8+ T cells were the subset that, on average, had more expanded clones than CD4+.

About this clone: Its antigen is still unknown. Other DNA variants within this sample encode the same CDR3.

Measured with immunoSEQ multiplex PCR; TCRdb has only the in-frame clones, and not every one. The data hold 55,000 to 65,000 clones, with 80% to 95% observed a single time. The CDR3 covers 14 residues. Germline loops: CDR1 GTSNPN, CDR2 SVGIG (reference sequence). V was pared by 0 bases and J by 2 bases, with 8 bases between. This TCR derives from an adult with an advanced solid tumor such as melanoma, head and neck, liver or kidney cancer. Sequencing was performed on CD4+ or CD8+ T cells sorted from blood, taken in a trial of the OX40 agonist ivuxolimab. The chain couples TRBV30 to TRBJ1-5; D remains ambiguous. DNA of the CDR3: TGTGCCTGGAGTGTAGGGCAGGGCAATCAGCCCCAGCATTTT. It specifies CAWSVGQGNQPQHF.